The next 14 T cell receptor beta chains were all read from a single sample in a study of shared clonotypes between healthy human individuals. Here immunoSEQ multiplex PCR was the method, and the copy in TCRdb shows in-frame clones only, minus some. The sample holds under 850,000 clones, approximately 72% seen once. Material: memory CD4+ T cells sorted from blood. Described subset: CD45RA-negative fraction. The receptors derive from a woman in her twenties or thirties in good health.

V gene TRBV4-2 combines with J gene TRBJ2-2; 11 nucleotides agree with TRBD2. From germline, CDR1 is LGHNA and CDR2 YNFKEQ. The CDR3 is made up of 15 amino acids. Trimming removed 5 bases from V and 4 bases from J; junction bases left unmatched: 3. The CDR3 coding sequence is TGTGCCAGCAGCTTAGCGGGAGGGAGCACCGGGGAGCTGTTTTTT. Translated, it gives CASSLAGGSTGELFF.

The chain recombines TRBV6-1 with TRBJ2-2; D not certain. This CDR3 is built from 15 residues. Germline V gene lookup returns CDR1 MNHNS and CDR2 SASEGT. V was cut by 3 bases and J by 0 bases, with 8 bases left in between. CDR3 sequence: CASSEGRPNTGELFF. DNA for the CDR3: TGTGCCAGCAGTGAGGGCAGACCGAACACCGGGGAGCTGTTTTTT.

This chain joins TRBV2 and TRBJ2-7; 7 nucleotides agree with TRBD1. The germline CDR1 and CDR2 sequences are SNHLY and FYNNEI. The CDR3 sequence is 14 residues long. V shed 6 bases, J shed 0 bases, and the junction held 5 bases outside the gene matches. DNA for the CDR3: TGTGCCAGCAGACTACAGGGGAACTCCTACGAGCAGTACTTC. Amino acid sequence: CASRLQGNSYEQYF. Full variable domain (outside the CDR3, taken from reference TRBV2 and TRBJ2-7): EPEVTQTPSHQVTQMGQEVILRCVPISNHLYFYWYRQILGQKVEFLVSFYNNEISEKSEIFDDQFSVERPDGSNFTLKIRSTKLEDSAMYFCASRLQGNSYEQYFGPGTRLTVT.

The chain is built from TRBV28 and TRBJ1-5; D uncertain. Trimming shortened V by 2 bases and J by 8 bases, and 7 bases separated the two germline ends. CDR3 length equals 12 residues. CDR1 MDHEN and CDR2 SYDVKM come from the germline V gene. The CDR3 sequence is CASSLLIEPQHF. Written as DNA, the CDR3 is TGTGCCAGCAGTTTACTCATTGAGCCCCAGCATTTT. The entire variable domain, with the rest obtained from reference TRBV28 and TRBJ1-5, is as follows: DVKVTQSSRYLVKRTGEKVFLECVQDMDHENMFWYRQDPGLGLRLIYFSYDVKMKEKGDIPEGYSVSREKKERFSLILESASTNQTSMYLCASSLLIEPQHFGDGTRLSIL.

Note on this clone: The sample carries other DNA sequences with the same CDR3. The chain has TRBV7-9 and TRBJ1-1; D remains ambiguous. This CDR3 has 15 amino acids. Trimming removed 1 base from V and 0 bases from J, with 9 bases in between. The germline V gene has CDR1 SEHNR and CDR2 FQNEAQ (reference sequence). Here the CDR3 DNA reads TGTGCCAGCAGCTTAGGTCAGGACTTGAACACTGAAGCTTTCTTT. Amino acid sequence: CASSLGQDLNTEAFF.

With respect to this clone: A much larger clone lies one base from this, so it may be a read error. V usage is TRBV25-1 and J usage is TRBJ2-3; 9 bases line up with TRBD2. Germline V gives CDR1 MGHDK, CDR2 SYGVNS. The CDR3 length is 14 residues. J was trimmed by 7 bases and V by 8 bases; bases with no gene match: 10. The CDR3 bases are TGTGCCAGCGGGCGGGAGGGCCCTGAAAATACGCAGTATTTT. Protein: CASGREGPENTQYF.

The rearrangement links TRBV4-1 to TRBJ2-3, with D unclear. CDR1 and CDR2 (germline): MGHRA, YSYEKL. CDR3 length equals 15 residues. Trimming pared 1 base from V and 0 bases from J, leaving 8 bases between. The CDR3, as DNA: TGCGCCAGCAGCCAAGGTCAAATTAGCACAGATACGCAGTATTTT. Protein product: CASSQGQISTDTQYF.

For this clone: Since a far larger clone is one base different, this is likely a read error. The sample has other DNA sequences that encode this CDR3 too. This chain connects TRBV27 to TRBJ2-1; 8 nucleotides match TRBD1. Germline assignment: CDR1 MNHEY and CDR2 SMNVEV (reference sequence). This CDR3 is 12 amino acids long. The V segment lost 6 bases and the J segment 10 bases; nucleotides outside the gene matches: 5. This CDR3 reads CASSLAGGEQFF. The CDR3 DNA is TGTGCCAGCAGCTTGGCAGGGGGCGAGCAGTTCTTC.

The rearrangement uses TRBV28 and TRBJ2-7; 8 bases map to TRBD2. The germline V gene has CDR1 MDHEN and CDR2 SYDVKM. The ends lost 11 bases at V and 2 bases at J; junction bases unmatched: 5. The CDR3 has 12 residues. In nucleotides, the CDR3 is TGTGCCGCCCGCGGGGGGACCTACGAGCAGTACTTC. Its protein product is CAARGGTYEQYF.

The chain carries TRBV2 and TRBJ1-5, with D tentatively TRBD1 (6 bases). The CDR3 has 14 residues. The germline gives CDR1 SNHLY, CDR2 FYNNEI. Trimming cost V 6 bases and J 2 bases, with 11 bases left between them. CDR3 sequence: CASSLGGGNQPQHF. In DNA form, the CDR3 reads TGTGCCAGCAGCCTAGGGGGTGGCAATCAGCCCCAGCATTTT.

This CDR3 reads CASSLSSVDEQFF. CDR3 nucleotides: TGCGCCAGCAGCTTATCTTCAGTGGATGAGCAGTTCTTC. The chain recombines TRBV5-1 with TRBJ2-1; D remains unclear. V shed 2 bases and J shed 8 bases, with 11 bases lying between them. CDR1 is SGHRS, CDR2 YFSETQ, per germline. The CDR3 has 13 residues.

As to this clone: A much larger clone lies a single base off, so this may be a read error. J is TRBJ1-1 and V is TRBV11-2; 7 positions agree with TRBD1. J was trimmed by 3 bases and V by 6 bases; bases with no gene match: 4. The CDR3 runs to 13 residues. Germline lookup yields CDR1 SGHAT and CDR2 FQNNGV. CDR3 nucleotides: TGTGCCAGCAGGTCGCAGGGGGACACTGAAGCTTTCTTT. Amino acids: CASRSQGDTEAFF.

CDR3 coding DNA: TGTGCCAGCAGGACTAGCGGGACAAATGAGCAGTTCTTC. Its protein is CASRTSGTNEQFF. The chain combines TRBV27 with TRBJ2-1, with TRBD2 matching over 11 bases. The germline V gene has CDR1 MNHEY and CDR2 SMNVEV (reference sequence). This CDR3 region has 13 residues. J gave up 7 bases and V 6 bases, and 2 bases lay outside the gene matches.

The chain is built from TRBV20-1 and TRBJ1-1; no clear D. Per the germline V gene, CDR1 is DFQATT and CDR2 is SNEGSKA (reference sequence). Trimming cost V 3 bases and J 10 bases, with 12 bases left between them. This CDR3 is 11 amino acids long. The CDR3 reads CSASWEGRAFF. The CDR3 bases are TGCAGTGCTAGTTGGGAAGGGCGAGCTTTCTTT.